This TCR beta chain was found in a study of shared clonotypes between healthy human individuals. Overall study results and limits: Unshared clonotypes carried lower generation probabilities than those common to all four donors.

The CDR3 extends over 13 amino acids. V was cut by 4 bases and J by 6 bases, with 12 bases left in between. Germline lookup yields CDR1 SGHRS and CDR2 YFSETQ. Each cell subset's genomic DNA was divided evenly among several immunoSEQ plates. TCRdb keeps only in-frame clones here, not all; method: immunoSEQ multiplex PCR. The sample carries about 530,000 clones, 95% to 97% recorded once. Worth noting for this clone: Its antigen is unidentified.

Sequenced: naive CD4+ T cells sorted from blood. As for subset: CD45RA+ positively selected. V usage is TRBV5-1 and J usage is TRBJ2-3; D call uncertain. The clonotype comes from a woman aged 25 to 45 in good health. The CDR3 DNA sequence: TGCGCCAGCAGCCCCCTCACCCGGGATACGCAGTATTTT. Translated: CASSPLTRDTQYF.